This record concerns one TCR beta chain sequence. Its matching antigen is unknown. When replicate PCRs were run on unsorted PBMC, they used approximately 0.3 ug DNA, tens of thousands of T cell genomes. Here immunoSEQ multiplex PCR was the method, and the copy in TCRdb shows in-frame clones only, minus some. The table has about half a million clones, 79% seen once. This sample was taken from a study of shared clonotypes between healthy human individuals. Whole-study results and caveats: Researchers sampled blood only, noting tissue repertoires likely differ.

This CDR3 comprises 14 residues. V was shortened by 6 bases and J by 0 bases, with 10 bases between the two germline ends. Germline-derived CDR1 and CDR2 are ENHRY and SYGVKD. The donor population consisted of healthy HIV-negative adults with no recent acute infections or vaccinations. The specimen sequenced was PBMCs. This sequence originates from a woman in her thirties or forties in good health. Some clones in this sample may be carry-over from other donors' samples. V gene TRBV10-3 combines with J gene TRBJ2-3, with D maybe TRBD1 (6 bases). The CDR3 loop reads CAISGQPSTDTQYF. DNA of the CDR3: TGTGCCATCAGCGGACAGCCGAGCACAGATACGCAGTATTTT.